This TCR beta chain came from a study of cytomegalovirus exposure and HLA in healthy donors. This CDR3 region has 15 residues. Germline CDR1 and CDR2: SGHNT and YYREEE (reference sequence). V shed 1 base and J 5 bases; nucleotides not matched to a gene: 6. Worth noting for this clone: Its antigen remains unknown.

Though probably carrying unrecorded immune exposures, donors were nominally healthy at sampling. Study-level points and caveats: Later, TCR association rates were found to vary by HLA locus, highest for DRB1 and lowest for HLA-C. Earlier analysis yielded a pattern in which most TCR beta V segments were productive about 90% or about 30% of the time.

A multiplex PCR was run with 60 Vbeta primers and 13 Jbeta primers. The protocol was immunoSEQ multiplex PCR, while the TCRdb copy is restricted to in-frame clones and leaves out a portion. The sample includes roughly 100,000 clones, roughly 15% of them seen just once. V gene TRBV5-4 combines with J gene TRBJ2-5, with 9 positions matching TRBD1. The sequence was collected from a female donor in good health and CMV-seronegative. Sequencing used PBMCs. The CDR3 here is CASSLRTGAAETQYF. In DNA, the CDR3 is TGTGCCAGCAGCTTGAGGACAGGGGCCGCTGAGACCCAGTACTTC.